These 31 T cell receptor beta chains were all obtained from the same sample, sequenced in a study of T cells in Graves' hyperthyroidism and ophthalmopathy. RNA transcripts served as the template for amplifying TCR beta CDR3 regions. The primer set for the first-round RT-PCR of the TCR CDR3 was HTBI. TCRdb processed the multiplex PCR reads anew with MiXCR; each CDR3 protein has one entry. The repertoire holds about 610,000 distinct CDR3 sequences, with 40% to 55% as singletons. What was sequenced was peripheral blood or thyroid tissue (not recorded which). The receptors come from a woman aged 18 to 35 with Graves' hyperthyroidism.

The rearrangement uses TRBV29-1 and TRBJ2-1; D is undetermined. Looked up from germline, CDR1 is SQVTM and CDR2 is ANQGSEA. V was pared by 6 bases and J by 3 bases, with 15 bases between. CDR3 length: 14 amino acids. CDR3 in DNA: TGCAGCGTCTCCGACCCAGGTGGCTACAATGAGCAGTTCTTC. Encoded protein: CSVSDPGGYNEQFF.

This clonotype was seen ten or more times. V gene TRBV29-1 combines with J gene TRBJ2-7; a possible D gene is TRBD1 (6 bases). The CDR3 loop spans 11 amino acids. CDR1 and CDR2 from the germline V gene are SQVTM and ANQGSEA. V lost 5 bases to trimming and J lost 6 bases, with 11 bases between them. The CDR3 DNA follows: TGCAGCGTTCAAACAGGGTCCGAGCAGTACTTC. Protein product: CSVQTGSEQYF.

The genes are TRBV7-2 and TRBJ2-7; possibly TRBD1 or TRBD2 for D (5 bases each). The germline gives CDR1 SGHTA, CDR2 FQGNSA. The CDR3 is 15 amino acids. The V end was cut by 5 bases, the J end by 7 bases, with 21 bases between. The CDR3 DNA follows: TGTGCCAGCAGCCTAGGAGGAGTCAGGGACGGGGAGCAGTACTTC. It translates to CASSLGGVRDGEQYF.

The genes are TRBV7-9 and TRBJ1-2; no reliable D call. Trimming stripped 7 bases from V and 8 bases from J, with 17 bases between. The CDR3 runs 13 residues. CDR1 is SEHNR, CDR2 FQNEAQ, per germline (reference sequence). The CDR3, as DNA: TGTGCCAGCATTGGCGTTTTAGCCGGGGGCTACACCTTC. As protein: CASIGVLAGGYTF.

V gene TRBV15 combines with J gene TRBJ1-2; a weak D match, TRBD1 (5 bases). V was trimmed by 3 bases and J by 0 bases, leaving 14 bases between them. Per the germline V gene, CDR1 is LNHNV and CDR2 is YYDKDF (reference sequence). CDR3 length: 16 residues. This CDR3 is CATSSEYGGTNYGYTF. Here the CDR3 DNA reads TGTGCCACCAGCAGTGAATATGGGGGGACTAACTATGGCTACACCTTC.

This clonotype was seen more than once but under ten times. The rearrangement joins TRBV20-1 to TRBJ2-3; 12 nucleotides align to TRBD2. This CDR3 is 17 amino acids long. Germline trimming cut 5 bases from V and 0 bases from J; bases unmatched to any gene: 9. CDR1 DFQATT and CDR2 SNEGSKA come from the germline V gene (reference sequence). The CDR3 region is CSARRTSGVNSTDTQYF. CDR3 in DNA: TGCAGTGCTCGGAGGACTAGCGGGGTCAACAGCACAGATACGCAGTATTTT.

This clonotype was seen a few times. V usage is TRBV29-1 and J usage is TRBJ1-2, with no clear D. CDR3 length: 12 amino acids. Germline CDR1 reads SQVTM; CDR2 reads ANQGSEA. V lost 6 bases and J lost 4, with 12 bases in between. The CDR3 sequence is CSVTGRSYGYTF. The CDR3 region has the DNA TGCAGCGTCACCGGGCGGAGCTATGGCTACACCTTC.

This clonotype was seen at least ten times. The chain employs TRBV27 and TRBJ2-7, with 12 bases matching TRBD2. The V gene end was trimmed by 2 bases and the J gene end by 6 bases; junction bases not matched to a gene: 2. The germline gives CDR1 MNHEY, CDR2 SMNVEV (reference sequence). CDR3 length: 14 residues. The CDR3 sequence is CASSLQTSGSEQYF. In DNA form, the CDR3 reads TGTGCCAGCAGTTTACAGACTAGCGGGAGCGAGCAGTACTTC.

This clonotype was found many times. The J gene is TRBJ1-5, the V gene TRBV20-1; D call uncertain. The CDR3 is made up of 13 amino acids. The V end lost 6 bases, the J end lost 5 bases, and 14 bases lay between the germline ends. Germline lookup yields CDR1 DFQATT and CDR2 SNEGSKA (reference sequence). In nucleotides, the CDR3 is TGCAGTGCGACCACGGGCATCCATCAGCCCCAGCATTTT. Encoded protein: CSATTGIHQPQHF.

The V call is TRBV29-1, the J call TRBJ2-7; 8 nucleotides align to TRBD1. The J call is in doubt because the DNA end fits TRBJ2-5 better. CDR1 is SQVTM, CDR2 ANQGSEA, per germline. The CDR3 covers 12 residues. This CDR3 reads CSMRTGPETQYF. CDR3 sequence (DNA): TGCAGCATGAGGACAGGGCCGGAGACCCAGTACTTC.

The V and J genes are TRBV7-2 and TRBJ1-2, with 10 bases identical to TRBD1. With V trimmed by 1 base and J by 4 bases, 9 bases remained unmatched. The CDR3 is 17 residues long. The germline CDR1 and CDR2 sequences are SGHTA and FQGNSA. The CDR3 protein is CASSLGDRGRVSYGYTF. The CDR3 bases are TGTGCCAGCAGCTTAGGTGACAGGGGGCGCGTAAGCTATGGCTACACCTTC.

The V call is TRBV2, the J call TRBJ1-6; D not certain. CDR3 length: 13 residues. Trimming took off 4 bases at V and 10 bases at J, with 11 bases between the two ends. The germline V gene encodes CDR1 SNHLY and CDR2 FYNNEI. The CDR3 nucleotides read TGTGCCAGCAGTGCGGGCCCAAACTCACCCCTCCACTTT. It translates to CASSAGPNSPLHF.

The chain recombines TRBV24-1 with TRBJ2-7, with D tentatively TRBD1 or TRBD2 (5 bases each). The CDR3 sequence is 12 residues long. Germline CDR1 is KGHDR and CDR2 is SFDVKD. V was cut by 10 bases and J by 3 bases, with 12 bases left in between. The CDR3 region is CATQGPSYEQYF. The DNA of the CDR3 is TGTGCCACTCAGGGACCTAGCTACGAGCAGTACTTC.

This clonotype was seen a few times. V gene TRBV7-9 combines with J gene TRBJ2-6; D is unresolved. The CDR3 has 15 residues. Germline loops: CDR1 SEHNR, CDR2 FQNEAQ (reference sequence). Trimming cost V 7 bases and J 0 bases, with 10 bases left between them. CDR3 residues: CASTQSPSGANVLTF. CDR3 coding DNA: TGTGCCAGCACCCAGTCCCCCTCTGGGGCCAACGTCCTGACTTTC.

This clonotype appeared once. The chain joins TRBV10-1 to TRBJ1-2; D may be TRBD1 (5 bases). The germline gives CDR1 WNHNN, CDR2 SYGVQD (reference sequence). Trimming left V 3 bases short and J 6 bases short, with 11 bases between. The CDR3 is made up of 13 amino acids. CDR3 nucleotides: TGCGCCAGCAGTGAACCACAGGCCCATGGCTACACCTTC. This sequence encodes CASSEPQAHGYTF.

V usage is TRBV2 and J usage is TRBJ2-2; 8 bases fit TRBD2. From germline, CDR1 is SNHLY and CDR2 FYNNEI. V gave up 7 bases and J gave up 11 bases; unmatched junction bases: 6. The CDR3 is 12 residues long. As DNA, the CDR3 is TGTGCCAGCAATCTAGCGGGCGGCGAGCTGTTTTTT. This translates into CASNLAGGELFF.

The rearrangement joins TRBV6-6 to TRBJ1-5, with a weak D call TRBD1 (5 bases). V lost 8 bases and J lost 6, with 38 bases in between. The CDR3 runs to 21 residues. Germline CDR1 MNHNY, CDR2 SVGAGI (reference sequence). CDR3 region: CASGDQTGTDLLGFGFQPQHF. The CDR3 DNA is TGTGCCAGCGGGGATCAAACCGGGACTGATCTCTTAGGATTTGGTTTTCAGCCCCAGCATTTT.

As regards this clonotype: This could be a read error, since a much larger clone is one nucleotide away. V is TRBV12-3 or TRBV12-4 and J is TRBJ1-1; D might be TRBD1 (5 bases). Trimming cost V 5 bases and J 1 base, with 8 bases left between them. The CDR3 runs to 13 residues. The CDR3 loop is CASSDGGNTEAFF. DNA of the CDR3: TGTGCCAGCAGTGACGGGGGGAACACTGAAGCTTTCTTT.

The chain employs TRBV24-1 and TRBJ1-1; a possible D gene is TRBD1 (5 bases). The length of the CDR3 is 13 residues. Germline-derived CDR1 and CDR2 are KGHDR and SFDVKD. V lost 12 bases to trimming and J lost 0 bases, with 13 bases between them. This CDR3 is CAARQYLNTEAFF. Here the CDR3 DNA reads TGTGCCGCCCGACAGTACTTGAACACTGAAGCTTTCTTT.

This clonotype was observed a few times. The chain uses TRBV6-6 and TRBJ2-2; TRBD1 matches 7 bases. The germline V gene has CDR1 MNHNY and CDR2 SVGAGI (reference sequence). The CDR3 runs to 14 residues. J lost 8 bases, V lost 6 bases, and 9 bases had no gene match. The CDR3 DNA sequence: TGTGCCAGCAGGTGGGGACAGAGCGTGGGGGAGCTGTTTTTT. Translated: CASRWGQSVGELFF.

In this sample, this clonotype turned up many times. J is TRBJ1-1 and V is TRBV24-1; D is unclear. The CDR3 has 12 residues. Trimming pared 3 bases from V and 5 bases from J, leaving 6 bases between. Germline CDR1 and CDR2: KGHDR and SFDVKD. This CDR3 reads CATSDPGTEAFF. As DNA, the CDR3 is TGTGCCACCAGTGATCCGGGAACTGAAGCTTTCTTT.

The CDR3 region has the DNA TGTGCCAGCAGCGCACCACTAGCGGGAGGCTCCTCCTACGAGCAGTACTTC. It codes for CASSAPLAGGSSYEQYF. The chain couples TRBV7-9 to TRBJ2-7; TRBD2 matches at 12 bases. Trimming removed 5 bases from V and 0 bases from J; junction bases left unmatched: 8. The V gene's germline CDR1 is SEHNR and CDR2 FQNEAQ (reference sequence). CDR3 length: 17 residues.

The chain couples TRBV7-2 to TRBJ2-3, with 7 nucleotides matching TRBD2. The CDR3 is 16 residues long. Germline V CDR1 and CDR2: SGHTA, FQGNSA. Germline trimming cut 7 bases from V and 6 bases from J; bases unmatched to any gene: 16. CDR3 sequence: CASTRGGPGESDTQYF. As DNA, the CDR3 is TGTGCCAGCACCCGGGGAGGGCCGGGGGAAAGCGATACGCAGTATTTT.

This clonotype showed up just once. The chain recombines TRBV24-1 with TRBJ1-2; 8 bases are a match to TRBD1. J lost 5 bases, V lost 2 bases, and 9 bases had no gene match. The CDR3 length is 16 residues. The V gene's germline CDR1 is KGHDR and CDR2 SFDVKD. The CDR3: CATSDSTGVFGYGYTF. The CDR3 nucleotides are TGTGCCACCAGTGATTCGACAGGGGTCTTCGGTTATGGCTACACCTTC.

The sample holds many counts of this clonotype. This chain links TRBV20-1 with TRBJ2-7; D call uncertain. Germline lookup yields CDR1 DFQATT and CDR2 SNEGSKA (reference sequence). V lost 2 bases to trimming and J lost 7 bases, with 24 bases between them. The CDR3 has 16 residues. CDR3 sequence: CSARTPRSVAVGEQYF. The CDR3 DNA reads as TGCAGTGCTAGAACGCCACGGAGCGTCGCCGTGGGGGAGCAGTACTTC.

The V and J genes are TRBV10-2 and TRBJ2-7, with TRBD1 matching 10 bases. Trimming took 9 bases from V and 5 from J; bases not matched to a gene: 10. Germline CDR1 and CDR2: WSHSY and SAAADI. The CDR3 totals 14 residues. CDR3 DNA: TGCGCCAGTGCCGGGACAGGGGTAGCGAACGAGCAGTACTTC. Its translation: CASAGTGVANEQYF.

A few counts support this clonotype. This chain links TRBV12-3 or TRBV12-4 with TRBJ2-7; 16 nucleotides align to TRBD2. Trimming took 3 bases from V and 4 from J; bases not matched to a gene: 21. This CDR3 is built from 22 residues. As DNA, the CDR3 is TGTGCCAGCAGTTTTAAGTGGGGGCGACGGGGACTAGCGGGAGGGCCCGGGTACGAGCAGTACTTC. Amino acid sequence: CASSFKWGRRGLAGGPGYEQYF.

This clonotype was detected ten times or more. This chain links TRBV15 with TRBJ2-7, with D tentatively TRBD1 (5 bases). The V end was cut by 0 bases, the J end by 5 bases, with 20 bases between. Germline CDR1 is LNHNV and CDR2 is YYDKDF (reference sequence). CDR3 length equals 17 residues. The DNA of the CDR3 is TGTGCCACCAGCAGAGACCCCCCAGGGTTAGATCGGGACGAGCAGTACTTC. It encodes CATSRDPPGLDRDEQYF.

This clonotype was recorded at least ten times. Here the CDR3 reads CASSLQTVNYGYTF. CDR3 bases: TGTGCCAGCAGCTTACAAACAGTCAACTATGGCTACACCTTC. This chain joins TRBV7-9 and TRBJ1-2; D is unresolved. Deletions cut 2 bases from V and 2 bases from J, with 9 bases between. In germline, CDR1 is SEHNR, CDR2 FQNEAQ (reference sequence). This CDR3 region has 14 residues.

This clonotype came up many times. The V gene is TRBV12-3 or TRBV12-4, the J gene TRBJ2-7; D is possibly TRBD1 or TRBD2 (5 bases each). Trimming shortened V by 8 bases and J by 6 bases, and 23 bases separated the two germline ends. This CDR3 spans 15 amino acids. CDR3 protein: CASFYRDVPPFEQYF. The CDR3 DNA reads TGTGCCAGCTTCTACCGGGACGTTCCCCCTTTCGAGCAGTACTTC.

The CDR3, as DNA: TGTGCCAGCAGCCGAACCCCTTCTGAGCAGTTCTTC. The encoded protein is CASSRTPSEQFF. This chain links TRBV7-6 with TRBJ2-7; D is ambiguous. The J call may be wrong; the DNA end is better matched by TRBJ2-1. The CDR3 extends over 12 amino acids. CDR1 is SGHVS, CDR2 FNYEAQ, per germline.